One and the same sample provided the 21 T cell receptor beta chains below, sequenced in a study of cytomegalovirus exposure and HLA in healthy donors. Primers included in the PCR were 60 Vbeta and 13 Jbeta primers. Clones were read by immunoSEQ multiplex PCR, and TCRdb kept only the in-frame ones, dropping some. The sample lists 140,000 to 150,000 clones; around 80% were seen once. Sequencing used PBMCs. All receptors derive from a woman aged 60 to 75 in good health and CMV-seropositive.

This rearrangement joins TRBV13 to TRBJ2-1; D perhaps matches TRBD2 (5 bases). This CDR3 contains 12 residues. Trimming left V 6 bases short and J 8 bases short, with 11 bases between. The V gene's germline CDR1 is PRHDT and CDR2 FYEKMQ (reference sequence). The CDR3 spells CASSEGTYEQFF. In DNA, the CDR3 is TGTGCCAGCAGTGAGGGTACCTATGAGCAGTTCTTC.

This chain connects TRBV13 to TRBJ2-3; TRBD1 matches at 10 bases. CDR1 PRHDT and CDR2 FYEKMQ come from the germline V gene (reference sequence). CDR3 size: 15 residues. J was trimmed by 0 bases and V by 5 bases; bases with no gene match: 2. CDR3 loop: CASSLGQGSTDTQYF. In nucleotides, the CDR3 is TGTGCCAGCAGCCTGGGACAGGGGAGCACAGATACGCAGTATTTT.

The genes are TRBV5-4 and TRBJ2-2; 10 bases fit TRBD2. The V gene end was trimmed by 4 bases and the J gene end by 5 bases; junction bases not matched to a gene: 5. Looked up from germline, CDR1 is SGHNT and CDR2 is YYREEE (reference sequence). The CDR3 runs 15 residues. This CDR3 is CASSRGAGGTGELFF. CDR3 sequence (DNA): TGTGCCAGCAGCCGCGGAGCGGGAGGGACCGGGGAGCTGTTTTTT.

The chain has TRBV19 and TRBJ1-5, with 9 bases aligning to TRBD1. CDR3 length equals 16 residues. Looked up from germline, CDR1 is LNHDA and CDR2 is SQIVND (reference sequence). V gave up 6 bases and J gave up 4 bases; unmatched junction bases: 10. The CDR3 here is CASSITGGAKNQPQHF. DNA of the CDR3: TGTGCCAGTAGCATAACAGGGGGCGCGAAAAATCAGCCCCAGCATTTT.

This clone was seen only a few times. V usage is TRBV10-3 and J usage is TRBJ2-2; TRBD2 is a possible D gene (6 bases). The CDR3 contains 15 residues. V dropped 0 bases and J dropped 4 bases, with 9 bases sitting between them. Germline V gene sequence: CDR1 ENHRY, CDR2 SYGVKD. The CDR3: CAISESTSTTGELFF. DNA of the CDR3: TGTGCCATCAGTGAGTCGACTAGTACCACCGGGGAGCTGTTTTTT.

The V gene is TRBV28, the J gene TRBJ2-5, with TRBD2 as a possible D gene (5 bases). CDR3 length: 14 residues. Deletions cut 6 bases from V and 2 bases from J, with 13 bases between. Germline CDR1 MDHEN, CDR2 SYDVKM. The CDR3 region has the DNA TGTGCCAGCAGCGTACGGAGGCCACAAGAGACCCAGTACTTC. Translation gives CASSVRRPQETQYF.

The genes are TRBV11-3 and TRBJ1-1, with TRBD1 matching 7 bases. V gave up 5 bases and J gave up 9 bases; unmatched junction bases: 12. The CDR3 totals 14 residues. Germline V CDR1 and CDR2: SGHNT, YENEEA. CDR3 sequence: CASSPTRRGGQAFF. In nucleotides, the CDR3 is TGTGCCAGCAGCCCAACACGGAGAGGGGGCCAAGCTTTCTTT.

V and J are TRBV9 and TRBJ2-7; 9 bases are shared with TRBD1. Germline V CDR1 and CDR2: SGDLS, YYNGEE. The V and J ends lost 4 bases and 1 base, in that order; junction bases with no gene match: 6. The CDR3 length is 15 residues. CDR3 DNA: TGTGCCAGCAGCTTCGGGACAGGGATGTCCTACGAGCAGTACTTC. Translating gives CASSFGTGMSYEQYF.

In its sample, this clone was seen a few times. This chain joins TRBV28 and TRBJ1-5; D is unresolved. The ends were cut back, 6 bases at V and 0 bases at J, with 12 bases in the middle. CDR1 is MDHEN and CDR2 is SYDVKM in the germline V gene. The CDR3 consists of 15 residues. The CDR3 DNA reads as TGTGCCAGCAGCTACCTAACCTTTAGCAATCAGCCCCAGCATTTT. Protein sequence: CASSYLTFSNQPQHF.

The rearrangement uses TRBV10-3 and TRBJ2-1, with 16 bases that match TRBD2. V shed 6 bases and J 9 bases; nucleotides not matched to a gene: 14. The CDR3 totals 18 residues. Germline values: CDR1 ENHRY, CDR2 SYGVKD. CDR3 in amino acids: CAIRQGGLAGGPRGEQFF. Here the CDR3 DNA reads TGTGCCATCAGACAAGGGGGACTAGCGGGAGGGCCTCGAGGTGAGCAGTTCTTC.

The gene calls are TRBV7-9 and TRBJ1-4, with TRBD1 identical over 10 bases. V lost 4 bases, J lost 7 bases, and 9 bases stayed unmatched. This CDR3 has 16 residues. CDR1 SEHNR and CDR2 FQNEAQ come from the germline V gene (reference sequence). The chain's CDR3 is CASSSNPGQGSEKLFF. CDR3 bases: TGTGCCAGCAGCTCGAACCCGGGACAGGGGTCTGAAAAACTGTTTTTT.

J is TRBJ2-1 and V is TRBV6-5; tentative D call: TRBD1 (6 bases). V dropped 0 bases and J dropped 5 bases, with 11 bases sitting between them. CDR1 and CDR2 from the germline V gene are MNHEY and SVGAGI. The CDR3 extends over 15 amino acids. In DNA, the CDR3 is TGTGCCAGCAGTTACTCGCCGACAGGCAACAATGAGCAGTTCTTC. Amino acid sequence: CASSYSPTGNNEQFF.

CDR3 DNA: TGCGCCAGCAGCGTGACTGTTGGGGAGACCCAGTACTTC. Protein sequence: CASSVTVGETQYF. The J gene is TRBJ2-5, the V gene TRBV5-1; D not certain. Germline CDR1 and CDR2: SGHRS and YFSETQ. The CDR3 contains 13 residues. Trimming shortened V by 4 bases and J by 5 bases, and 12 bases separated the two germline ends.

DNA of the CDR3: TGTGCCAGCAGCCACCATGGTCCAAATAACGAGCAGTACTTC. Translation: CASSHHGPNNEQYF. V is TRBV4-2 and J is TRBJ2-5, with unresolved D. Near its end, the DNA agrees better with TRBJ2-7, so the J call may be wrong. Germline V CDR1 and CDR2: LGHNA, YNFKEQ. The CDR3 extends over 14 amino acids.

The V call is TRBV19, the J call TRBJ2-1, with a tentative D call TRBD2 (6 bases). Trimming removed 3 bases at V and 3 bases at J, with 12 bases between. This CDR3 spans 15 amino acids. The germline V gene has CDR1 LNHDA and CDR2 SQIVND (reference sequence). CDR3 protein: CASSILAELYNEQFF. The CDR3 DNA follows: TGTGCCAGTAGTATCTTAGCGGAGCTCTACAATGAGCAGTTCTTC.

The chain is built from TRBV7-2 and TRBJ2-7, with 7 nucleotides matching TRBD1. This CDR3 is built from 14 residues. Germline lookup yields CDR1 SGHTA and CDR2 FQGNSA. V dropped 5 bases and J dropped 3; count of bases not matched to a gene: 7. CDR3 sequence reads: CASSHGDRRYEQYF. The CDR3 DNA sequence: TGTGCCAGCAGCCATGGGGACAGACGCTACGAGCAGTACTTC.

CDR3 region: CASSRDRASTDTQYF. The CDR3 DNA reads TGTGCCAGTAGTCGGGACAGAGCTAGCACAGATACGCAGTATTTT. This chain joins TRBV19 and TRBJ2-3; TRBD1 agrees at 7 bases. Looked up from germline, CDR1 is LNHDA and CDR2 is SQIVND (reference sequence). This CDR3 spans 15 amino acids. J lost 0 bases, V lost 5 bases, and 5 bases had no gene match.

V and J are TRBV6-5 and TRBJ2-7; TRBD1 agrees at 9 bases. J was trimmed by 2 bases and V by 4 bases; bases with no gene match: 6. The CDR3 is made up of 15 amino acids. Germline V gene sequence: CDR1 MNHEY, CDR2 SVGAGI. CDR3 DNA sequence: TGTGCCAGCAGTTCTATAGGACAGGGGACCTACGAGCAGTACTTC. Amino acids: CASSSIGQGTYEQYF.

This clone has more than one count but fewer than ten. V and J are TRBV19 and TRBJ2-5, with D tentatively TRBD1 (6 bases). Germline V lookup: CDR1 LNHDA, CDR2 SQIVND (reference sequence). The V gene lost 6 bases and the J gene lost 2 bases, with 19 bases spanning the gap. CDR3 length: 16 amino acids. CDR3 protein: CASSLRDTTPQETQYF. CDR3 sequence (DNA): TGTGCCAGTAGCCTTCGGGACACAACGCCACAAGAGACCCAGTACTTC.

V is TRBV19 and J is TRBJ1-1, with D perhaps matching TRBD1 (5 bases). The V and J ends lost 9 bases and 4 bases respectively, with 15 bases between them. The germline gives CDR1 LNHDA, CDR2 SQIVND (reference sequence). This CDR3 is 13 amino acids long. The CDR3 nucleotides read TGTGCCAGCCGGCGGGGCGGGGCCACTGAAGCTTTCTTT. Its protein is CASRRGGATEAFF.

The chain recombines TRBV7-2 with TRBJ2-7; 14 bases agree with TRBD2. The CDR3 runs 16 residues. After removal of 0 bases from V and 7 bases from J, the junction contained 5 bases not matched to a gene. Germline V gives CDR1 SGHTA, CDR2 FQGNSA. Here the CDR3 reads CASSLAGGLAGEEQYF. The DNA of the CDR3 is TGTGCCAGCAGCTTAGCCGGGGGACTAGCGGGAGAAGAGCAGTACTTC. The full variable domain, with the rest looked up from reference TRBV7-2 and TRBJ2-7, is GAGVSQSPSNKVTEKGKDVELRCDPISGHTALYWYRQSLGQGLEFLIYFQGNSAPDKSGLPSDRFSAERTGGSVSTLTIQRTQQEDSAVYLCASSLAGGLAGEEQYFGPGTRLTVT.